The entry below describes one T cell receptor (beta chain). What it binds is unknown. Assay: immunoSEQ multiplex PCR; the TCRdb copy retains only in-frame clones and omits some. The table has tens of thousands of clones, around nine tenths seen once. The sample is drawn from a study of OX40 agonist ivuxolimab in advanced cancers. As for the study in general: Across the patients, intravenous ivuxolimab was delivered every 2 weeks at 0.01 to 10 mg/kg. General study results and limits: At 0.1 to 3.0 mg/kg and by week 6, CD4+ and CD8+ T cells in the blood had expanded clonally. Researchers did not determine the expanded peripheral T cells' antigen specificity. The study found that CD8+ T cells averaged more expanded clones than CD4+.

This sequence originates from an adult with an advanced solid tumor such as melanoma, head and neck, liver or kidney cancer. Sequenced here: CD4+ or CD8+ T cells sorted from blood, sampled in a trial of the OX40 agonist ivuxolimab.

The DNA for the CDR3 is TGTGCCAGCAGCTTCGGCTCCTACGAGCAGTACTTC. Encoded protein: CASSFGSYEQYF. This chain links TRBV11-2 with TRBJ2-7; no firm D call. This CDR3 is 12 amino acids long. CDR1 and CDR2 (germline): SGHAT, FQNNGV. The germline V and J ends were trimmed by 3 bases and 0 bases, with 3 bases remaining between them.